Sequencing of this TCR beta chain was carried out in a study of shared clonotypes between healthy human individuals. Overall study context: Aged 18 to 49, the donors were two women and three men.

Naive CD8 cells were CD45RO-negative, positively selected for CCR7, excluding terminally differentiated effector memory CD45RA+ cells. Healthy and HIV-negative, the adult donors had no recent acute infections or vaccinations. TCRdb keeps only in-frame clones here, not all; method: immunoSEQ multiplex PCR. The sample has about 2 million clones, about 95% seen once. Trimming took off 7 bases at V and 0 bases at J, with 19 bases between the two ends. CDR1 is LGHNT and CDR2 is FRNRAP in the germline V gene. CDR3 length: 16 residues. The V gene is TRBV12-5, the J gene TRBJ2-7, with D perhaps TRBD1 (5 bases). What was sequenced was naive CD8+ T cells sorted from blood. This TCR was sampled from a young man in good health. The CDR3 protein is CASASPETAISYEQYF. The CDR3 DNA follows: TGTGCTAGTGCCTCCCCCGAGACAGCGATCTCCTACGAGCAGTACTTC.